These 28 T cell receptor beta chains were all obtained from the same sample, sequenced in a study of metastatic and nonmetastatic thyroid tumors. There were no patients who had received any treatment before thyroid surgery. TCRdb re-processed the PCR reads through MiXCR. The data contain over 30,000 clones, roughly 19% of them singletons. The sample consisted of blood. These receptors were obtained from a male donor with papillary thyroid cancer or a benign thyroid nodule (not recorded which). Some clones in this sample may be carry-over from other donors' samples.

This clone has ten or more counts. The gene calls are TRBV20-1 and TRBJ1-2, with TRBD1 identical over 7 bases. The junction had 9 bases not matched to a gene; V was cut back by 6 bases and J by 5 bases. The CDR3 loop spans 13 amino acids. Germline V gives CDR1 DFQATT, CDR2 SNEGSKA (reference sequence). This CDR3 is CSADPTGIYGYTF. CDR3 coding DNA: TGCAGTGCCGACCCGACAGGGATATATGGCTACACCTTC.

By sample share, this clone is medium-sized. This chain links TRBV6-2 or TRBV6-3 with TRBJ2-2, with 9 bases that match TRBD1. In germline, CDR1 is MNHEY, CDR2 SVGEGT. The V segment lost 2 bases and the J segment 6 bases; nucleotides outside the gene matches: 13. CDR3 size: 18 residues. CDR3: CASSYQRDRAVSAGELFF. CDR3 sequence (DNA): TGTGCCAGCAGTTACCAACGGGACAGGGCCGTCTCCGCCGGGGAGCTGTTTTTT.

The chain has TRBV6-2 or TRBV6-3 and TRBJ2-2; D possibly corresponds to TRBD2 (5 bases). Trimming cost V 4 bases and J 1 base, with 22 bases left between them. CDR1 and CDR2 from the germline V gene are MNHEY and SVGEGT. The CDR3 spans 19 residues. CDR3 in amino acids: CASSSTRLSGIWNTGELFF. The CDR3 DNA is TGTGCCAGCAGTTCCACTCGGCTTTCCGGGATATGGAACACCGGGGAGCTGTTTTTT.

This clone was found a few times. The gene calls are TRBV7-9 and TRBJ2-2; D is ambiguous. The CDR3 has 10 residues. Trimming took 8 bases from V and 3 from J, leaving 1 base between them. The germline V gene encodes CDR1 SEHNR and CDR2 FQNEAQ (reference sequence). In DNA form, the CDR3 reads TGTGCCAGCTACACCGGGGAGCTGTTTTTT. This encodes CASYTGELFF.

This clone was picked up a small number of times. V and J are TRBV6-5 and TRBJ1-5; D perhaps matches TRBD1 (5 bases). Germline CDR1 and CDR2: MNHEY and SVGAGI. There are 15 residues in the CDR3. The V end lost 0 bases, the J end lost 3 bases, and 9 bases lay between the germline ends. CDR3 protein: CASSYSVGDNQPQHF. The CDR3 bases are TGTGCCAGCAGTTACTCAGTGGGGGACAATCAGCCCCAGCATTTT.

Concerning this clone itself: This clone may be a read error of a much larger clone one base away. The chain carries TRBV6-1 and TRBJ2-1, with TRBD1 identical over 8 bases. Trimming cost V 5 bases and J 15 bases; bases outside gene matches: 18. Germline CDR1 and CDR2: MNHNS and SASEGT. This CDR3 has 15 amino acids. The CDR3 is CASSPLGLRDRHAFF. Written as DNA, the CDR3 is TGTGCCAGCAGTCCCTTGGGGTTACGGGACAGGCATGCGTTCTTC.

This clone was recorded many times. The chain is built from TRBV11-2 and TRBJ1-5; D remains unclear. Deletions cut 3 bases from V and 7 bases from J, with 13 bases between. Looked up from germline, CDR1 is SGHAT and CDR2 is FQNNGV. This CDR3 is built from 14 residues. The CDR3 loop reads CASSLDRMGQPQHF. For the CDR3, the DNA is TGTGCCAGCAGCTTGGATCGTATGGGACAGCCCCAGCATTTT.

This clone was observed many times. The genes are TRBV10-3 and TRBJ1-5, with D unresolved. The CDR3 sequence is 15 residues long. V dropped 10 bases and J dropped 4 bases, with 20 bases sitting between them. The germline CDR1 and CDR2 sequences are ENHRY and SYGVKD. CDR3 sequence (DNA): TGTGCCACCCGTGATGTACTCGCCGGAAATCAGCCCCAGCATTTT. Protein sequence: CATRDVLAGNQPQHF.

This clone was seen repeatedly, ten times or more. Lacking the conserved final phenylalanine or tryptophan, this CDR3 likely reflects a read error. The limits of the CDR3 on the DNA are not certain, so only TCRdb's listed CDR3 is given. This chain links TRBV7-2 with TRBJ1-2; the table names TRBD1, a call not compared with the DNA. The germline V gene has CDR1 SGHTA and CDR2 FQGNSA. The CDR3 is made up of 13 amino acids, end residues included. The CDR3: CASSLDSRTGFKL.

The CDR3 bases are TGTGCCACCAGTGATCCGGGACAGTCCTACGAGCAGTACTTC. Protein: CATSDPGQSYEQYF. The gene calls are TRBV24-1 and TRBJ2-7, with TRBD1 identical over 7 bases. CDR1 is KGHDR and CDR2 is SFDVKD in the germline V gene. The junction had 2 bases not matched to a gene; V was cut back by 3 bases and J by 1 base. This CDR3 is built from 14 residues.

This clone came up many times. The V and J genes are TRBV20-1 and TRBJ2-1; D gene ambiguous. V dropped 4 bases and J dropped 3 bases, with 7 bases sitting between them. This CDR3 contains 12 residues. Germline V gives CDR1 DFQATT, CDR2 SNEGSKA (reference sequence). The CDR3 sequence: CSANRDYNEQFF. CDR3 nucleotide sequence: TGCAGTGCTAATCGAGACTACAATGAGCAGTTCTTC.

The chain is built from TRBV9 and TRBJ2-7; 11 bases are shared with TRBD2. The CDR3 is made up of 14 amino acids. CDR1 and CDR2 (germline): SGDLS, YYNGEE. After removal of 3 bases from V and 7 bases from J, the junction contained 6 bases not matched to a gene. In DNA form, the CDR3 reads TGTGCCAGCAGCGCTATTGGGACTAGCGGTGAGCAGTACTTC. Its protein product is CASSAIGTSGEQYF.

This clone occurred many times. V and J are TRBV29-1 and TRBJ2-3; 9 bases map to TRBD2. Germline CDR1 reads SQVTM; CDR2 reads ANQGSEA. V gave up 6 bases and J gave up 5 bases; unmatched junction bases: 9. The CDR3 extends over 14 amino acids. As DNA, the CDR3 is TGCAGCGTCTCAGCGGGGGGCCCCGGAGATACGCAGTATTTT. Protein: CSVSAGGPGDTQYF.

This clone was counted at least ten times. This chain links TRBV18 with TRBJ2-7; a weak D match, TRBD1 (5 bases). This CDR3 is 15 amino acids long. Trimming shortened V by 3 bases and J by 3 bases, and 15 bases separated the two germline ends. Germline loops: CDR1 KGHSH, CDR2 LQKENI. DNA of the CDR3: TGTGCCAGCTCACCGAAGGGCAGGACACGCTACGAGCAGTACTTC. It codes for CASSPKGRTRYEQYF.

For the CDR3, the DNA is TGTGCCTGGAGTGTAATGGGGAAGCAGTACTTC. Amino acid sequence: CAWSVMGKQYF. The gene calls are TRBV30 and TRBJ2-7; D uncertain. V lost 0 bases and J lost 8, with 8 bases in between. Germline V lookup: CDR1 GTSNPN, CDR2 SVGIG (reference sequence). The CDR3 contains 11 residues.

V usage is TRBV10-3 and J usage is TRBJ2-3; no reliable D call. In germline, CDR1 is ENHRY, CDR2 SYGVKD. The CDR3 extends over 12 amino acids. Trimming took 0 bases from V and 7 from J, leaving 5 bases between them. Here the CDR3 DNA reads TGTGCCATCAGTGAGTCCGGTTATACGCAGTATTTT. Amino acids: CAISESGYTQYF.

This clone has more than one count but fewer than ten. The rearrangement links TRBV28 to TRBJ1-2; 8 nucleotides align to TRBD1. Germline V lookup: CDR1 MDHEN, CDR2 SYDVKM. The CDR3 length is 15 residues. V lost 5 bases, J lost 4 bases, and 9 bases stayed unmatched. This CDR3 reads CASSPPDRGGYGYTF. The DNA of the CDR3 is TGTGCCAGCAGTCCCCCCGACAGGGGAGGCTATGGCTACACCTTC.

Many counts were recorded for this clone. The rearrangement joins TRBV5-1 to TRBJ2-3; possible D gene TRBD1, 5 bases. Germline CDR1 reads SGHRS; CDR2 reads YFSETQ. The CDR3 contains 14 residues. Trimming took 2 bases from V and 6 from J, leaving 13 bases between them. CDR3 DNA sequence: TGCGCCAGCAGCTTTAGCCCAGGGTCGGATACGCAGTATTTT. This sequence encodes CASSFSPGSDTQYF.

This clone occurred many times. This chain connects TRBV18 to TRBJ1-4; D not resolved. Germline V lookup: CDR1 KGHSH, CDR2 LQKENI. Between the trimmed V and J ends, which lost 3 bases and 8 bases, there was a span of 16 bases. CDR3 length: 15 amino acids. The CDR3, as DNA: TGTGCCAGCTCACCCGCCACGGATGGAGGAGAAAAACTGTTTTTT. The encoded protein is CASSPATDGGEKLFF.

This clone turned up a few times. V and J are TRBV28 and TRBJ1-2; 7 bases align to TRBD1. The germline gives CDR1 MDHEN, CDR2 SYDVKM. V shed 6 bases and J 6 bases; nucleotides not matched to a gene: 10. The CDR3 extends over 14 amino acids. CDR3 sequence (DNA): TGTGCCAGCAGAACGACAGGGTACCAGGATGGCTACACCTTC. Protein product: CASRTTGYQDGYTF.

This clone is categorized as medium-sized. The genes are TRBV6-1 and TRBJ2-1; weak D call: TRBD2 (5 bases). The CDR3 is 12 amino acids. The V and J ends lost 4 bases and 9 bases respectively, with 10 bases between them. CDR1 and CDR2 (germline): MNHNS, SASEGT. CDR3 DNA sequence: TGTGCCAGCAGTGTCGGGGTTGGTGAGCAGTTCTTC. Protein: CASSVGVGEQFF.

This clone was counted a few times. J is TRBJ2-7 and V is TRBV11-3; tentative D call: TRBD2 (5 bases). The CDR3 has 14 amino acids. Trimming shortened V by 5 bases and J by 6 bases, and 17 bases separated the two germline ends. Per the germline V gene, CDR1 is SGHNT and CDR2 is YENEEA. The CDR3 here is CASSQQKEAGEQYF. The DNA for the CDR3 is TGTGCCAGCAGCCAGCAGAAGGAGGCGGGCGAGCAGTACTTC. The full variable domain, completed using reference TRBV11-3 and TRBJ2-7, is EAGVVQSPRYKIIEKKQPVAFWCNPISGHNTLYWYLQNLGQGPELLIRYENEEAVDDSQLPKDRFSAERLKGVDSTLKIQPAELGDSAVYLCASSQQKEAGEQYFGPGTRLTVT.

Notes on this clone: At one end the junction does not follow the germline gene, possibly because of a read error. The genes are TRBV30 and TRBJ2-5, with TRBD2 matching over 8 bases. This CDR3 has 12 residues. Germline assignment: CDR1 GTSNPN and CDR2 SVGIG (reference sequence). CDR3 protein: CAWGTRWETHYF. For the CDR3, the DNA is TGCGCCTGGGGGACTAGGTGGGAGACCCATTACTTC. Using reference TRBV30 and TRBJ2-5 for the parts outside the CDR3, the full variable domain is SQTIHQWPATLVQPVGSPLSLECTVEGTSNPNLYWYRQAAGRGLQLLFYSVGIGQISSEVPQNLSASRPQDRQFILSSKKLLLSDSGFYLCAWGTRWETHYFGPGTRLLVL.

The chain carries TRBV11-2 and TRBJ2-7; D gene unclear. The CDR3 has 13 residues. The V end lost 0 bases, the J end lost 0 bases, and 3 bases lay between the germline ends. Germline V gene lookup returns CDR1 SGHAT and CDR2 FQNNGV. The CDR3 region has the DNA TGTGCCAGCAGCTTAGACCCCTCCTACGAGCAGTACTTC. Amino acids: CASSLDPSYEQYF.

The rearrangement links TRBV6-2 or TRBV6-3 to TRBJ1-2; the D is unclear. This CDR3 is built from 14 residues. The germline gives CDR1 MNHEY, CDR2 SVGEGT. Deletions cut 6 bases from V and 5 bases from J, with 16 bases between. The CDR3 region has the DNA TGTGCCAGCAGCGACGCGGGCGATGGGTATGGCTACACCTTC. This gives the protein CASSDAGDGYGYTF.

The sample holds many counts of this clone. The chain has TRBV10-2 and TRBJ1-1; D uncertain. With 5 bases removed from V and 1 base from J, the gap between germline ends came to 5 bases. The CDR3 loop spans 12 amino acids. Germline CDR1 is WSHSY and CDR2 is SAAADI. The CDR3 loop is CASSLQNTEAFF. The CDR3 region has the DNA TGCGCCAGCAGTCTACAGAACACTGAAGCTTTCTTT.

The V call is TRBV4-1, the J call TRBJ2-3; no firm D call. V lost 2 bases, J lost 3 bases, and 0 bases lay in between. The CDR3 spans 11 residues. Germline CDR1 is MGHRA and CDR2 is YSYEKL. The CDR3 nucleotides are TGCGCCAGCAGCCAAACAGATACGCAGTATTTT. Its protein is CASSQTDTQYF.

As to this clone: Relative to the germline gene, one junction end is altered; a read error may explain this. At the DNA level, this CDR3 is encoded by other sequences in the same sample as well. The chain joins TRBV7-8 to TRBJ1-2; TRBD1 is a possible D gene (5 bases). This CDR3 comprises 13 residues. CDR1 is SGHVS and CDR2 is FQNEAQ in the germline V gene. The CDR3: CASSLGREGGYTF. The CDR3 DNA reads TGTGCCAGCAGCTTAGGCAGGGAGGGAGGCTATACCTTC. Full variable domain (missing parts from reference TRBV7-8 and TRBJ1-2): GAGVSQSPRYKVAKRGQDVALRCDPISGHVSLFWYQQALGQGPEFLTYFQNEAQLDKSGLPSDRFFAERPEGSVSTLKIQRTQQEDSAVYLCASSLGREGGYTFGSGTRLTVV.